These T cell receptor beta chains were read from a single sample in a study of monozygotic twins with inflammatory bowel disease. One entry per CDR3 protein, without DNA, is what TCRdb gives after re-calling the 5' RACE reads. This sample's table has 300,000 to 350,000 distinct CDR3 sequences. Material for sequencing was blood. Receptor source: a human donor with ulcerative colitis or Crohn's disease, or a healthy co-twin of an affected twin (not recorded which). The CDR3 runs from the conserved cysteine through the conserved F or W.

V gene	J gene	CDR3 protein
TRBV25-1	TRBJ1-2	CASSEPLSGDGYTF
TRBV7-8	TRBJ2-1	CASSLRLVEQFF
TRBV20-1	TRBJ2-1	CSAPHEQVPWDEQFF
TRBV15	TRBJ2-2	CATRGGGSDTGELFF
TRBV30	TRBJ1-2	CAGTGDVSYGYTF
TRBV27	TRBJ2-1	CASSLSLGTSGKNEQFF
TRBV7-2	TRBJ2-7	CASSWRLAGDFYEQYF
TRBV5-8	TRBJ1-2	CASSYDDRGLAGYTF
TRBV10-1	TRBJ1-3	CASSPGTSGNTIYF
TRBV4-3	TRBJ1-1	CASSQDYTTNTEAFF
TRBV10-3	TRBJ2-7	CAISEFPGTGAPRHEQYF
TRBV6-2/TRBV6-3	TRBJ2-7	CASRESGRSYEQYF
TRBV5-1	TRBJ1-2	CASIPRPGLSGYTF
TRBV5-5	TRBJ2-6	CASNLQVGAGANVLTF